The clone carrying this T cell receptor beta chain was counted between two and nine times. With 5 bases removed from V and 0 bases from J, the gap between germline ends came to 8 bases. Germline CDR1 is SQVTM and CDR2 is ANQGSEA. The CDR3 covers 12 residues. Through a sample-barcoded 5' primer and a J-beta primer mix, a second PCR was run for roughly 7 to 11 cycles. TCRdb ran MiXCR on the 5' RACE reads and lists one entry per CDR3 protein. Among about 1 million distinct CDR3 sequences listed, under 30% were seen once. This entry comes from a study of blood T cells in healthy people across ages. This same sample was also taken into another study, of T cells of mothers and their children.

The chain combines TRBV29-1 with TRBJ2-7, with D hard to call. The material sequenced was blood. The receptor was isolated from a girl aged 2 to 9 in good health. The CDR3 protein is CSVHVSSYEQYF. CDR3 DNA: TGCAGCGTTCATGTCAGCTCCTACGAGCAGTACTTC.